Sequencing of this TCR beta chain was carried out in a study of cytomegalovirus exposure and HLA in healthy donors. This CDR3 is 14 amino acids long. CDR1 is SGHVS, CDR2 FQNEAQ, per germline. V lost 2 bases and J lost 4, with 12 bases in between. As for this clone: The antigen remains undetermined.

Study-wide results and limits: Immune exposure information comprised only CMV serostatus. Some V segments, including TRBV6-2 and TRBV6-3, were excluded as indistinguishable.

PCR amplification relied on 60 Vbeta primers (plus 13 Jbeta primers). Assay used: immunoSEQ multiplex PCR; TCRdb lists only in-frame clones, some missing. The profile covers over 85,000 clones, with around 77% appearing a single time and more than 9.5% taken by the ten largest. The TCR originated in a male donor in good health and CMV-seropositive. This rearrangement joins TRBV7-8 to TRBJ2-7; D is uncertain. The sequenced sample consisted of PBMCs. The CDR3 loop reads CASSLLEAEYEQYF. The CDR3 coding sequence is TGTGCCAGCAGCTTATTAGAGGCCGAATACGAGCAGTACTTC.